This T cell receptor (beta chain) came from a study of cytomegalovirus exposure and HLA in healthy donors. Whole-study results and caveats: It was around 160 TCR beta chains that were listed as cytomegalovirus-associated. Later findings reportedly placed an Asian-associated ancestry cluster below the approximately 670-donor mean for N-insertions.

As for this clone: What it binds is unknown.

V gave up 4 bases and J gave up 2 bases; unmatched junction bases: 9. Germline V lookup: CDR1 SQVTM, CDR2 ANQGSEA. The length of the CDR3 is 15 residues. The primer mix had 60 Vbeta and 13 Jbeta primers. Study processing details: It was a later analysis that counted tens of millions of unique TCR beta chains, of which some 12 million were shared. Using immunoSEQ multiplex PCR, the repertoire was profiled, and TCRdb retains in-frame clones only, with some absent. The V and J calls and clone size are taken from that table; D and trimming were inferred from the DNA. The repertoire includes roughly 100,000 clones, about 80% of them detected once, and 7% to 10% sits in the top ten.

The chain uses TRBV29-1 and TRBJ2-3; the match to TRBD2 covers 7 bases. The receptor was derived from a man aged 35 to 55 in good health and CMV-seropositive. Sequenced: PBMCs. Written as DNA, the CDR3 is TGCAGCGTTGGGGGCGGGGGACGGGCCACAGATACGCAGTATTTT. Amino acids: CSVGGGGRATDTQYF.